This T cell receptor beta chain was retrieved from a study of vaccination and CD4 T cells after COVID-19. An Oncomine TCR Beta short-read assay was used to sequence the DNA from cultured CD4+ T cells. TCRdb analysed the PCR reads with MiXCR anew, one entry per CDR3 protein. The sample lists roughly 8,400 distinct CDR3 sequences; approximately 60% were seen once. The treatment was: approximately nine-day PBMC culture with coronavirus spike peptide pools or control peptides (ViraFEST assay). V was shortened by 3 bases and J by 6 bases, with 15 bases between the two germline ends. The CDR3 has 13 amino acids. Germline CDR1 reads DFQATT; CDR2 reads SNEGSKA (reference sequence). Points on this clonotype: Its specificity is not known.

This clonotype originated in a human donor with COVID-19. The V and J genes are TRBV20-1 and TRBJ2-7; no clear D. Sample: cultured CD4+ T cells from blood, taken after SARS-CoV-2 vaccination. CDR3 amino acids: CSASPLLGSEQYF. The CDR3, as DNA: TGCAGTGCTAGCCCCCTCCTGGGTTCCGAGCAGTACTTC.